The 30 T cell receptor beta chains below all came from one sample that was sequenced in a study of Tregs in tolerant kidney transplant recipients. TCRdb's copy holds only in-frame clones and misses some; the assay was immunoSEQ multiplex PCR. In the table there are about 59,000 clones, approximately 82% of which are singletons. The material sequenced was CD4+ T cells from blood. These receptor sequences come from a human donor in good health.

The J gene is TRBJ2-7, the V gene TRBV5-1; 7 nucleotides match TRBD1. V lost 4 bases, J lost 2 bases, and 6 bases stayed unmatched. Germline V gene sequence: CDR1 SGHRS, CDR2 YFSETQ. The length of the CDR3 is 14 residues. The CDR3 DNA is TGCGCCAGCAGCCCGGGACAGCCGGCCTACGAGCAGTACTTC. It translates to CASSPGQPAYEQYF.

This clone showed up just once. This chain joins TRBV2 and TRBJ2-2, with D possibly matching TRBD1 (5 bases). CDR1 is SNHLY, CDR2 FYNNEI, per germline. Trimming stripped 7 bases from V and 3 bases from J, with 12 bases between. The CDR3 extends over 14 amino acids. The CDR3 region has the DNA TGTGCCAGCATTTGGGAAGGGGACACCGGGGAGCTGTTTTTT. Residues: CASIWEGDTGELFF.

This chain connects TRBV2 to TRBJ1-1; 9 bases match TRBD1. CDR1 and CDR2 (germline): SNHLY, FYNNEI. Unmatched junction bases numbered 10, after V lost 11 bases and J lost 9 bases. This CDR3 has 12 amino acids. In DNA, the CDR3 is TGTGCCTCGGGGACAGGGATTAGGCAAGCTTTCTTT. This encodes CASGTGIRQAFF.

The V call is TRBV18, the J call TRBJ2-1; possibly TRBD1 for D (7 bases). The CDR3 extends over 16 amino acids. V shed 6 bases and J shed 0 bases, with 15 bases lying between them. Germline lookup yields CDR1 KGHSH and CDR2 LQKENI. The CDR3 bases are TGTGCCAGCTCGGCGGCGGGACAGAGCTCCTACAATGAGCAGTTCTTC. As protein: CASSAAGQSSYNEQFF.

Only one count was recorded for this clone. The chain uses TRBV5-4 and TRBJ1-2; D unresolved. Looked up from germline, CDR1 is SGHNT and CDR2 is YYREEE (reference sequence). Trimming removed 0 bases at V and 3 bases at J, with 9 bases between. There are 14 residues in the CDR3. In nucleotides, the CDR3 is TGTGCCAGCAGCTTGGAAGGCAGTCACTATGGCTACACCTTC. Its translation is CASSLEGSHYGYTF.

The chain links TRBV14 to TRBJ1-1; 11 positions agree with TRBD1. This CDR3 contains 15 residues. From germline, CDR1 is SGHDN and CDR2 FVKESK. Unmatched junction bases numbered 12, after V lost 5 bases and J lost 10 bases. CDR3: CASSYGQGASGGAFF. The CDR3 DNA reads TGTGCCAGCAGCTACGGACAGGGGGCGAGTGGAGGAGCTTTCTTT.

The genes are TRBV7-3 and TRBJ1-2; D is possibly TRBD1 (5 bases). The CDR3 is 13 amino acids. The V gene's germline CDR1 is SGHTA and CDR2 FQGTGA. V was pared by 2 bases and J by 3 bases, with 7 bases between. CDR3 protein: CASSLEGYYGYTF. The CDR3 DNA is TGTGCCAGCAGCTTAGAGGGGTACTATGGCTACACCTTC.

V and J are TRBV6-4 and TRBJ2-3; 7 nucleotides match TRBD2. The CDR3 covers 15 residues. The junction had 9 bases not matched to a gene; V was cut back by 5 bases and J by 4 bases. CDR1 MRHNA and CDR2 SNTAGT come from the germline V gene. CDR3 sequence: CASSLERGQADTQYF. CDR3 coding DNA: TGTGCCAGCAGTCTAGAGCGGGGCCAGGCAGATACGCAGTATTTT.

The V call is TRBV27, the J call TRBJ1-2; D unresolved. The ends were cut back, 2 bases at V and 2 bases at J, with 9 bases in the middle. CDR3 length: 14 amino acids. CDR1 and CDR2 from the germline V gene are MNHEY and SMNVEV (reference sequence). The CDR3 loop is CASSLKWQNYGYTF. CDR3 nucleotide sequence: TGTGCCAGCAGTTTAAAGTGGCAGAACTATGGCTACACCTTC.

The V and J genes are TRBV5-1 and TRBJ2-1; a possible D gene is TRBD2 (6 bases). Trimming removed 4 bases from V and 4 bases from J, with 9 bases in between. In germline, CDR1 is SGHRS, CDR2 YFSETQ. CDR3 size: 13 residues. This CDR3 reads CASSLGLYNEQFF. In DNA, the CDR3 is TGCGCCAGCAGCCTGGGACTTTACAATGAGCAGTTCTTC.

This clone has only a few counts. The chain has TRBV11-3 and TRBJ2-7; tentatively, D is TRBD1 or TRBD2 (5 bases each). Germline values: CDR1 SGHNT, CDR2 YENEEA. The CDR3 has 16 residues. Trimming cost V 5 bases and J 0 bases, with 17 bases left between them. Here the CDR3 reads CASSDYQGSGSYEQYF. The CDR3 nucleotides are TGTGCCAGCAGCGACTATCAGGGTTCAGGCTCCTACGAGCAGTACTTC.

The rearrangement uses TRBV5-1 and TRBJ2-3; TRBD2 matches 9 bases. Germline CDR1 and CDR2: SGHRS and YFSETQ. V dropped 5 bases and J dropped 3; count of bases not matched to a gene: 10. The CDR3 has 16 amino acids. Here the CDR3 DNA reads TGCGCCAGCAGTCCGACTAGCGGTGGTGGGACAGATACGCAGTATTTT. This codes for CASSPTSGGGTDTQYF.

This clone has a single count. CDR3 in DNA: TGTGCCAGCAGTGGCGCGAGGGGCCTCAACACAGATACGCAGTATTTT. It encodes CASSGARGLNTDTQYF. The genes are TRBV25-1 and TRBJ2-3; D might be TRBD1 or TRBD2, each matching 5 bases. The V gene lost 4 bases and the J gene lost 2 bases, with 16 bases spanning the gap. This CDR3 has 16 residues. The germline V gene has CDR1 MGHDK and CDR2 SYGVNS.

The genes are TRBV6-6 and TRBJ2-3; D is uncertain. Trimming pared 6 bases from V and 3 bases from J, leaving 10 bases between. Looked up from germline, CDR1 is MNHNY and CDR2 is SVGAGI (reference sequence). This CDR3 is 13 amino acids long. The CDR3: CASSLDGTDTQYF. As DNA, the CDR3 is TGTGCCAGCAGCTTAGACGGGACAGATACGCAGTATTTT.

This clone turned up a few times. The chain links TRBV4-1 to TRBJ2-1; 11 bases map to TRBD2. The junction had 8 bases not matched to a gene; V was cut back by 5 bases and J by 5 bases. The CDR3 totals 16 residues. The V gene's germline CDR1 is MGHRA and CDR2 YSYEKL. CDR3 protein: CASSERTSGSHNEQFF. CDR3 coding DNA: TGCGCCAGCAGCGAGCGCACTAGCGGGAGCCACAATGAGCAGTTCTTC.

V usage is TRBV6-5 and J usage is TRBJ2-3; weak D call: TRBD2 (6 bases). Looked up from germline, CDR1 is MNHEY and CDR2 is SVGAGI. This CDR3 spans 15 amino acids. V shed 7 bases and J shed 6 bases, with 20 bases lying between them. DNA for the CDR3: TGTGCCAGCACCTCCGGGACTTCTCCGGGGGATACGCAGTATTTT. It encodes CASTSGTSPGDTQYF.

The J gene is TRBJ1-5, the V gene TRBV27; no definite D call. With 4 bases removed from V and 6 bases from J, the gap between germline ends came to 31 bases. Per the germline V gene, CDR1 is MNHEY and CDR2 is SMNVEV (reference sequence). CDR3 length: 20 amino acids. The CDR3 nucleotides are TGTGCCAGCAGTTCTGAAAACCCTCTGTGGCTGCCTGTATTCGGTCAGCCCCAGCATTTT. Its protein is CASSSENPLWLPVFGQPQHF.

The chain links TRBV7-2 to TRBJ2-1, with unresolved D. The CDR3 spans 13 residues. Germline V lookup: CDR1 SGHTA, CDR2 FQGNSA. V lost 8 bases and J lost 4, with 12 bases in between. CDR3 coding DNA: TGTGCCAGCGGATTCGACGCGTACAATGAGCAGTTCTTC. Protein product: CASGFDAYNEQFF.

This clone was counted a few times. The V call is TRBV4-1, the J call TRBJ1-2, with TRBD1 matching 8 bases. The germline gives CDR1 MGHRA, CDR2 YSYEKL. V gave up 0 bases and J gave up 6 bases; unmatched junction bases: 12. The CDR3 is 17 residues long. The CDR3 region is CASSQDPQGAQGNGYTF. The DNA of the CDR3 is TGCGCCAGCAGCCAAGACCCCCAGGGGGCTCAAGGGAATGGCTACACCTTC.

This chain uses TRBV4-1 with TRBJ2-2; perhaps TRBD2 as D (6 bases). CDR1 is MGHRA, CDR2 YSYEKL, per germline. This CDR3 contains 20 residues. V dropped 5 bases and J dropped 4 bases, with 29 bases sitting between them. CDR3 protein: CASSTRLPVRLARGTGELFF. The CDR3 DNA reads as TGCGCCAGCAGCACTCGATTACCAGTGCGGCTAGCGCGAGGCACCGGGGAGCTGTTTTTT.

The chain combines TRBV18 with TRBJ2-1; D unresolved. The CDR3 spans 13 residues. Germline values: CDR1 KGHSH, CDR2 LQKENI. The V gene lost 2 bases and the J gene lost 3 bases, with 5 bases spanning the gap. The CDR3 DNA is TGTGCCAGCTCACCAACGCTCTACAATGAGCAGTTCTTC. It yields the protein CASSPTLYNEQFF.

This clone was picked up a small number of times. The chain joins TRBV7-2 to TRBJ2-2; D is unclear. CDR1 SGHTA and CDR2 FQGNSA come from the germline V gene. The V end was cut by 1 base, the J end by 7 bases, with 10 bases between. This CDR3 spans 14 amino acids. The CDR3 nucleotides are TGTGCCAGCAGCTTAGACGGGTCCGGCGGGGAGCTGTTTTTT. It specifies CASSLDGSGGELFF. Combining the CDR3 with reference TRBV7-2 and TRBJ2-2 gives the whole variable domain GAGVSQSPSNKVTEKGKDVELRCDPISGHTALYWYRQSLGQGLEFLIYFQGNSAPDKSGLPSDRFSAERTGGSVSTLTIQRTQQEDSAVYLCASSLDGSGGELFFGEGSRLTVL.

The rearrangement uses TRBV19 and TRBJ2-5, with TRBD1 identical over 7 bases. After removal of 4 bases from V and 2 bases from J, the junction contained 7 bases not matched to a gene. CDR1 and CDR2 from the germline V gene are LNHDA and SQIVND (reference sequence). The CDR3 covers 15 residues. As DNA, the CDR3 is TGTGCCAGTAGTAGAGGACAGGATCTGCAAGAGACCCAGTACTTC. Protein product: CASSRGQDLQETQYF. The whole variable domain, filled in from reference TRBV19 and TRBJ2-5, reads DGGITQSPKYLFRKEGQNVTLSCEQNLNHDAMYWYRQDPGQGLRLIYYSQIVNDFQKGDIAEGYSVSREKKESFPLTVTSAQKNPTAFYLCASSRGQDLQETQYFGPGTRLLVL.

J is TRBJ1-1 and V is TRBV6-5, with no clear D. Trimming left V 1 base short and J 2 bases short, with 5 bases between. The CDR3 length is 13 residues. The germline V gene has CDR1 MNHEY and CDR2 SVGAGI. CDR3 DNA: TGTGCCAGCAGTTACTGGAAAAACACTGAAGCTTTCTTT. Translating gives CASSYWKNTEAFF.

The genes are TRBV5-6 and TRBJ1-3; no clear D. V was trimmed by 0 bases and J by 4 bases, leaving 2 bases between them. The germline V gene has CDR1 SGHDT and CDR2 YYEEEE. The CDR3 loop spans 12 amino acids. The CDR3 nucleotides read TGTGCCAGCAGCTTGGCCGGAAACACCATATATTTT. This gives the protein CASSLAGNTIYF.

This sequence joins TRBV5-1 and TRBJ1-1; 8 bases match TRBD1. The CDR3 contains 14 residues. J lost 5 bases, V lost 4 bases, and 7 bases had no gene match. The germline V gene encodes CDR1 SGHRS and CDR2 YFSETQ. As DNA, the CDR3 is TGCGCCAGCAGCGGACAGGGAGGAAGTACTGAAGCTTTCTTT. Its protein is CASSGQGGSTEAFF.

In this sample, this clone turned up a few times. The chain uses TRBV11-1 and TRBJ1-2, with D hard to call. This CDR3 has 12 residues. Trimming stripped 6 bases from V and 2 bases from J, with 7 bases between. Germline V gene data show CDR1 as SGHAT and CDR2 as FQDESV (reference sequence). In nucleotides, the CDR3 is TGTGCCAGCAGTCAGGAAAACTATGGCTACACCTTC. This codes for CASSQENYGYTF.

The chain carries TRBV5-4 and TRBJ1-2; 10 bases line up with TRBD1. The germline V gene encodes CDR1 SGHNT and CDR2 YYREEE (reference sequence). V trimming: 5 bases; J trimming: 5 bases; junction bases outside the gene matches: 9. This CDR3 is 15 amino acids long. The CDR3: CASSKPGQGSYGYTF. In DNA, the CDR3 is TGTGCCAGCAGTAAACCGGGACAGGGGTCGTATGGCTACACCTTC. Supplemented by reference TRBV5-4 and TRBJ1-2, the full variable domain reads ETGVTQSPTHLIKTRGQQVTLRCSSQSGHNTVSWYQQALGQGPQFIFQYYREEENGRGNFPPRFSGLQFPNYSSELNVNALELDDSALYLCASSKPGQGSYGYTFGSGTRLTVV.

The V call is TRBV9, the J call TRBJ2-3; possibly TRBD1 or TRBD2 for D (5 bases each). Germline CDR1 and CDR2: SGDLS and YYNGEE. The CDR3 contains 14 residues. Trimming cost V 1 base and J 1 base, with 7 bases left between them. The CDR3 here is CASSVRDRTDTQYF. CDR3 coding DNA: TGTGCCAGCAGCGTACGGGACCGCACAGATACGCAGTATTTT.

V and J are TRBV7-2 and TRBJ1-6, with D possibly matching TRBD1 (5 bases). Trimming removed 6 bases at V and 7 bases at J, with 10 bases between. Germline values: CDR1 SGHTA, CDR2 FQGNSA. The CDR3 contains 13 residues. CDR3 region: CASRYRSNSPLHF. In DNA form, the CDR3 reads TGTGCCAGCAGATACAGGTCCAATTCACCCCTCCACTTT.